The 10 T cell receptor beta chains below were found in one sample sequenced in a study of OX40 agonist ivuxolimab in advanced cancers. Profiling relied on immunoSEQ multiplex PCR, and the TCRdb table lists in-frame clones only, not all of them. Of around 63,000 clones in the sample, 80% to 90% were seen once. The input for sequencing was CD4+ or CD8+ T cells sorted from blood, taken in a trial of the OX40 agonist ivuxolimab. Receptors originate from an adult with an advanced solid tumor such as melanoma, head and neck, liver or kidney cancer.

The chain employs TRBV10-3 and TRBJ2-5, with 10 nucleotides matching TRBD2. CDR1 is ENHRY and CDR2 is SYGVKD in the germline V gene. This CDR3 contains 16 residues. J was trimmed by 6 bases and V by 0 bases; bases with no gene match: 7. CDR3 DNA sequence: TGTGCCATCAGTGAGTCGGTTGGACTAGCGGTCCAGACCCAGTACTTC. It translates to CAISESVGLAVQTQYF.

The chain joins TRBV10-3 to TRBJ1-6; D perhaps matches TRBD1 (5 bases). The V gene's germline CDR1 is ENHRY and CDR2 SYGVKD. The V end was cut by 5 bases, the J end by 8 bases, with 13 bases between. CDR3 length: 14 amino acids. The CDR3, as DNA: TGTGCCATCAGTCTAGGGAGGGGAGATTCACCCCTCCACTTT. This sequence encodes CAISLGRGDSPLHF.

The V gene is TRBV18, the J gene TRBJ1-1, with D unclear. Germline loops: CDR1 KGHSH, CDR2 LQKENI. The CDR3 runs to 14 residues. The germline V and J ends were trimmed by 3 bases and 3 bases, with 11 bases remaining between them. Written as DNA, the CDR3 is TGTGCCAGCTCACCCGGGCCGGTCGACACTGAAGCTTTCTTT. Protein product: CASSPGPVDTEAFF. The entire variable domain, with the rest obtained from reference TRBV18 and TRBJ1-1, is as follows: NAGVMQNPRHLVRRRGQEARLRCSPMKGHSHVYWYRQLPEEGLKFMVYLQKENIIDESGMPKERFSAEFPKEGPSILRIQQVVRGDSAAYFCASSPGPVDTEAFFGQGTRLTVV.

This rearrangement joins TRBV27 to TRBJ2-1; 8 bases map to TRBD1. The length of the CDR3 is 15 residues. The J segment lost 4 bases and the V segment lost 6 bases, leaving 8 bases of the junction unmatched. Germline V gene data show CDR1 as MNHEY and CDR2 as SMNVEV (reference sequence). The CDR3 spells CASRTRTGSYNEQFF. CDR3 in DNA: TGTGCCAGCAGGACCCGGACAGGGTCGTACAATGAGCAGTTCTTC.

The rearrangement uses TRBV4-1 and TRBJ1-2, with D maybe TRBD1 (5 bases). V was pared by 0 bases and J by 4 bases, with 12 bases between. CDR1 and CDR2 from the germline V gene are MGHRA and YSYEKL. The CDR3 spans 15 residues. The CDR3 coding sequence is TGCGCCAGCAGCCAAGAGTCCAGGGACCTCTATGGCTACACCTTC. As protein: CASSQESRDLYGYTF.

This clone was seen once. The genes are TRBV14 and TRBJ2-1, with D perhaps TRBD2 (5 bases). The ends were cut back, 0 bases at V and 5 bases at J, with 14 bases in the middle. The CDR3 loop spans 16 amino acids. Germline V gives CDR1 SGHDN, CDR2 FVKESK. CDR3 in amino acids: CASSQDDGVIDNEQFF. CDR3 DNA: TGTGCCAGCAGCCAAGATGACGGGGTCATAGACAATGAGCAGTTCTTC.

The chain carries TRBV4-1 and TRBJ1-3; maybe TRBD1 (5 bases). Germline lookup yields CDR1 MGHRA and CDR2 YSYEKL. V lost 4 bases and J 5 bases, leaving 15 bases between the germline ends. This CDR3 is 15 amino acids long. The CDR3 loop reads CASSPIGTGRNTIYF. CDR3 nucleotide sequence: TGCGCCAGCAGCCCTATCGGGACCGGGAGAAACACCATATATTTT.

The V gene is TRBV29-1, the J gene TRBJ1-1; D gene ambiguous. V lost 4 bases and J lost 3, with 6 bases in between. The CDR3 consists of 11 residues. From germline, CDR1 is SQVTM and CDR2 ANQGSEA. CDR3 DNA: TGCAGCGTTGTAAGAGACACTGAAGCTTTCTTT. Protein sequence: CSVVRDTEAFF. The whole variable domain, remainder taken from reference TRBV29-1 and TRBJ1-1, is SAVISQKPSRDICQRGTSLTIQCQVDSQVTMMFWYRQQPGQSLTLIATANQGSEATYESGFVIDKFPISRPNLTFSTLTVSNMSPEDSSIYLCSVVRDTEAFFGQGTRLTVV.

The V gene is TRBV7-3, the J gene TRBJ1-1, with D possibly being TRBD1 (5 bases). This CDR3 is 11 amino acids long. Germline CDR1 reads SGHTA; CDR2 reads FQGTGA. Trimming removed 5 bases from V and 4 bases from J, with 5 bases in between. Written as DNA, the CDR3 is TGTGCCAGCAGCGGGGGCACTGAAGCTTTCTTT. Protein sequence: CASSGGTEAFF.

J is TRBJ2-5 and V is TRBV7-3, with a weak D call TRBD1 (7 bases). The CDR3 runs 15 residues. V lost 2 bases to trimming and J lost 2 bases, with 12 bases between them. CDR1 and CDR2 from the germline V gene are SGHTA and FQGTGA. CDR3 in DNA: TGTGCCAGCAGCTTACGCCAGGGGGGACAAGAGACCCAGTACTTC. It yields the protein CASSLRQGGQETQYF.